One and the same sample provided the 23 T cell receptor beta chains below, sequenced in a study of cytomegalovirus exposure and HLA in healthy donors. The PCR used 60 Vbeta and 13 Jbeta primers. Clones were sequenced by immunoSEQ multiplex PCR, and TCRdb holds only the in-frame ones, with some missing. The sample yields about 150,000 clones, more than 70% seen once. Sequencing used PBMCs. The receptors were sampled from a man aged 18 to 29 in good health and CMV-seropositive.

This chain links TRBV28 with TRBJ1-3; TRBD1 might be the D (5 bases). From germline, CDR1 is MDHEN and CDR2 SYDVKM. This CDR3 has 15 amino acids. V gave up 6 bases and J gave up 2 bases, with 14 bases separating them. This chain's CDR3 is CASSRRAGPGNTIYF. The CDR3 bases are TGTGCCAGCAGCCGAAGGGCGGGACCTGGAAACACCATATATTTT.

The chain uses TRBV5-1 and TRBJ2-2; TRBD2 matches at 11 bases. The CDR3 spans 16 residues. Germline values: CDR1 SGHRS, CDR2 YFSETQ. V dropped 4 bases and J dropped 6; count of bases not matched to a gene: 8. CDR3 residues: CASSLTSGSWSGELFF. The CDR3 DNA follows: TGCGCCAGCAGCCTTACTAGCGGGAGTTGGTCCGGGGAGCTGTTTTTT.

This sequence joins TRBV28 and TRBJ2-7; no firm D call. The CDR3 is made up of 13 amino acids. V shed 5 bases and J shed 5 bases, with 13 bases lying between them. Germline V gives CDR1 MDHEN, CDR2 SYDVKM. The CDR3 is CASSVPRVDEQYF. The CDR3 DNA sequence: TGTGCCAGCAGTGTGCCGAGAGTAGACGAGCAGTACTTC.

The chain joins TRBV19 to TRBJ2-7; no definite D call. The CDR3 has 13 amino acids. The germline V gene encodes CDR1 LNHDA and CDR2 SQIVND (reference sequence). V lost 4 bases to trimming and J lost 0 bases, with 7 bases between them. The CDR3 DNA sequence: TGTGCCAGTAGTAACTTAAACTCCTACGAGCAGTACTTC. This sequence encodes CASSNLNSYEQYF.

The rearrangement joins TRBV2 to TRBJ2-7, with unresolved D. Germline values: CDR1 SNHLY, CDR2 FYNNEI. V was clipped by 6 bases and J by 6 bases, with 9 bases between them. The CDR3 consists of 11 residues. CDR3 nucleotides: TGTGCCAGCAGAGATAGAAGCGAGCAGTACTTC. Translated, it gives CASRDRSEQYF.

The V and J genes are TRBV28 and TRBJ1-2; possible D gene TRBD1, 5 bases. Trimming shortened V by 5 bases and J by 7 bases, and 11 bases separated the two germline ends. There are 12 residues in the CDR3. Germline V CDR1 and CDR2: MDHEN, SYDVKM. The chain's CDR3 is CASSVTGGGYTF. The DNA for the CDR3 is TGTGCCAGCAGTGTGACCGGGGGTGGCTACACCTTC.

The chain recombines TRBV7-9 with TRBJ2-7, with TRBD2 matching 9 bases. The CDR3 contains 17 residues. In germline, CDR1 is SEHNR, CDR2 FQNEAQ (reference sequence). V lost 4 bases, J lost 3 bases, and 13 bases stayed unmatched. The CDR3 region has the DNA TGTGCCAGCAGCTCAGCTAGCGGGGTCCCTATGAGCTACGAGCAGTACTTC. Residues: CASSSASGVPMSYEQYF. The whole variable domain, filled in from reference TRBV7-9 and TRBJ2-7, reads DTGVSQNPRHKITKRGQNVTFRCDPISEHNRLYWYRQTLGQGPEFLTYFQNEAQLEKSRLLSDRFSAERPKGSFSTLEIQRTEQGDSAMYLCASSSASGVPMSYEQYFGPGTRLTVT.

The rearrangement links TRBV5-4 to TRBJ2-3, with 7 positions matching TRBD2. The CDR3 is made up of 18 amino acids. The J segment lost 5 bases and the V segment lost 3 bases, leaving 18 bases of the junction unmatched. Germline-derived CDR1 and CDR2 are SGHNT and YYREEE (reference sequence). This chain's CDR3 is CASSSGGKFSGAGDTQYF. In DNA form, the CDR3 reads TGTGCCAGCAGCTCCGGAGGGAAGTTCAGCGGGGCGGGAGATACGCAGTATTTT.

The chain recombines TRBV28 with TRBJ1-1; 7 bases map to TRBD1. J gave up 3 bases and V 4 bases, and 11 bases lay outside the gene matches. Germline V CDR1 and CDR2: MDHEN, SYDVKM. The CDR3 spans 16 residues. In nucleotides, the CDR3 is TGTGCCAGCAGTTCTCGGACAGGCTCGAGAGACACTGAAGCTTTCTTT. Amino acid sequence: CASSSRTGSRDTEAFF.

The V gene is TRBV5-4, the J gene TRBJ2-7; 10 bases fit TRBD1. Germline V gene sequence: CDR1 SGHNT, CDR2 YYREEE (reference sequence). V shed 2 bases, J shed 4 bases, and the junction held 6 bases outside the gene matches. This CDR3 is built from 15 residues. The CDR3 protein is CASSFGQGGTYEQYF. In DNA form, the CDR3 reads TGTGCCAGCAGCTTCGGACAGGGGGGAACATACGAGCAGTACTTC.

V and J are TRBV7-9 and TRBJ1-2; D ambiguous. Trimming removed 1 base at V and 3 bases at J, with 6 bases between. In germline, CDR1 is SEHNR, CDR2 FQNEAQ (reference sequence). CDR3 length: 13 amino acids. The CDR3 is CASSLDSDYGYTF. The CDR3 DNA sequence: TGTGCCAGCAGCTTAGACTCGGACTATGGCTACACCTTC.

The chain couples TRBV7-9 to TRBJ1-4, with D maybe TRBD1 (5 bases). This CDR3 region has 15 residues. Deletions cut 5 bases from V and 6 bases from J, with 16 bases between. Germline values: CDR1 SEHNR, CDR2 FQNEAQ (reference sequence). The chain's CDR3 is CASSRGGLADEKLFF. In nucleotides, the CDR3 is TGTGCCAGCAGCCGTGGGGGGTTAGCAGATGAAAAACTGTTTTTT.

This chain joins TRBV7-2 and TRBJ2-3; 7 positions agree with TRBD2. This CDR3 region has 15 residues. Germline CDR1 SGHTA, CDR2 FQGNSA. J gave up 6 bases and V 1 base, and 7 bases lay outside the gene matches. The CDR3 sequence: CASSLDGGRKDTQYF. DNA of the CDR3: TGTGCCAGCAGCTTAGACGGCGGGAGAAAGGATACGCAGTATTTT.

This clone appeared once. The chain employs TRBV30 and TRBJ2-7; 9 bases match TRBD2. CDR1 GTSNPN and CDR2 SVGIG come from the germline V gene (reference sequence). The V segment lost 8 bases and the J segment 3 bases; nucleotides outside the gene matches: 8. This CDR3 is built from 13 residues. The CDR3 DNA reads TGTGCCCGCCGGCTAGCGGGAAGCTACGAGCAGTACTTC. Amino acids: CARRLAGSYEQYF.

This rearrangement joins TRBV5-1 to TRBJ2-3; the match to TRBD2 covers 9 bases. From germline, CDR1 is SGHRS and CDR2 YFSETQ. J was trimmed by 5 bases and V by 4 bases; bases with no gene match: 8. The CDR3 length is 15 residues. The CDR3 DNA follows: TGCGCCAGCAGCCAAGTAGCGGGAGCCAGAGATACGCAGTATTTT. Its translation: CASSQVAGARDTQYF.

This clone was found a few times. CDR3 sequence (DNA): TGTGCCAGCAGTTTAGAGCGGGATCGTAGCGAGCAGTACTTC. Translation gives CASSLERDRSEQYF. The chain has TRBV28 and TRBJ2-7; 7 bases are a match to TRBD2. J was trimmed by 6 bases and V by 2 bases; bases with no gene match: 7. CDR3 size: 14 residues. Germline V gene lookup returns CDR1 MDHEN and CDR2 SYDVKM.

This rearrangement joins TRBV11-2 to TRBJ2-7; 7 nucleotides match TRBD1. Germline V gives CDR1 SGHAT, CDR2 FQNNGV. The CDR3 extends over 15 amino acids. After removal of 1 base from V and 2 bases from J, the junction contained 5 bases not matched to a gene. CDR3 nucleotides: TGTGCCAGCAGCTTAGCTGTGACAGGGACCTACGAGCAGTACTTC. It codes for CASSLAVTGTYEQYF.

This chain connects TRBV19 to TRBJ2-1, with TRBD1 matching 7 bases. V was pared by 6 bases and J by 3 bases, with 8 bases of the junction left unmatched. The CDR3 consists of 15 residues. CDR1 and CDR2 (germline): LNHDA, SQIVND (reference sequence). The CDR3 region has the DNA TGTGCCAGTAGACAAAACAGGGGAAGCTACAATGAGCAGTTCTTC. Protein sequence: CASRQNRGSYNEQFF. Looking up the rest from reference TRBV19 and TRBJ2-1 gives the full variable domain: DGGITQSPKYLFRKEGQNVTLSCEQNLNHDAMYWYRQDPGQGLRLIYYSQIVNDFQKGDIAEGYSVSREKKESFPLTVTSAQKNPTAFYLCASRQNRGSYNEQFFGPGTRLTVL.

This clone has only a few counts. The chain combines TRBV7-9 with TRBJ2-1; TRBD2 aligns across 11 bases. Trimming took 5 bases from V and 4 from J; bases not matched to a gene: 10. The CDR3 sequence is 17 residues long. Germline-derived CDR1 and CDR2 are SEHNR and FQNEAQ (reference sequence). The CDR3 protein is CASSPILTSGVYNEQFF. As DNA, the CDR3 is TGTGCCAGCAGCCCCATCCTGACTAGCGGGGTTTACAATGAGCAGTTCTTC.

J is TRBJ2-7 and V is TRBV28; 8 bases match TRBD1. V was pared by 4 bases and J by 5 bases, with 4 bases of the junction left unmatched. The CDR3 has 13 amino acids. CDR1 MDHEN and CDR2 SYDVKM come from the germline V gene. The CDR3 loop is CASSSTGEDEQYF. Here the CDR3 DNA reads TGTGCCAGCAGTTCGACAGGGGAGGACGAGCAGTACTTC.

V gene TRBV7-2 combines with J gene TRBJ2-5; 8 nucleotides agree with TRBD2. The CDR3 consists of 15 residues. CDR1 and CDR2 from the germline V gene are SGHTA and FQGNSA. Trimming took 6 bases from V and 1 from J; bases not matched to a gene: 7. DNA of the CDR3: TGTGCCAGCAGTCCATCCCTAGCGGGCCAAGAGACCCAGTACTTC. This codes for CASSPSLAGQETQYF.

The table lists this clone with a count of one. The rearrangement joins TRBV7-8 to TRBJ2-3, with D perhaps TRBD2 (5 bases). Trimming stripped 0 bases from V and 3 bases from J, with 10 bases between. The CDR3 has 15 amino acids. CDR1 SGHVS and CDR2 FQNEAQ come from the germline V gene. CDR3 in amino acids: CASSLAGARTDTQYF. The DNA of the CDR3 is TGTGCCAGCAGCTTAGCGGGAGCTAGGACAGATACGCAGTATTTT. Supplemented by reference TRBV7-8 and TRBJ2-3, the full variable domain reads GAGVSQSPRYKVAKRGQDVALRCDPISGHVSLFWYQQALGQGPEFLTYFQNEAQLDKSGLPSDRFFAERPEGSVSTLKIQRTQQEDSAVYLCASSLAGARTDTQYFGPGTRLTVL.

This clone was seen only once. The J gene is TRBJ2-5, the V gene TRBV27; weak D call: TRBD1 (6 bases). Germline loops: CDR1 MNHEY, CDR2 SMNVEV (reference sequence). The V gene lost 4 bases and the J gene lost 1 base, with 16 bases spanning the gap. This CDR3 has 16 amino acids. This CDR3 reads CASSSTPGTPQETQYF. The CDR3 coding sequence is TGTGCCAGCAGTTCCACTCCTGGGACACCCCAAGAGACCCAGTACTTC.